This is a list of T cell receptor beta chains from one sample in a study. Each CDR3 protein is one row after TCRdb ran MiXCR on the RT-PCR reads. The data show almost 700,000 distinct CDR3 sequences, with approximately 15% seen just once and just over 3.5% held by the top ten. Material for sequencing was memory CD4+ T cells from blood. Receptors were obtained from a female donor in good health, serving as a healthy control. Each CDR3 is given with its conserved first and last residue. Part of the rows lack a size; the others show once, few, many or a class for expanded clones.

V gene	J gene	CDR3 length	clone size	CDR3 protein
TRBV6-2/TRBV6-3	TRBJ2-5	13	few	CASQGRIQETQYF
TRBV28	TRBJ2-1	15	few	CASSLAGDSADEQFF
TRBV12-3/TRBV12-4	TRBJ1-1	13	.	CASSSEGDTEAFF
TRBV20-1	TRBJ1-3	18	few	CSATRTDRQGKSGNTIYF
TRBV4-2	TRBJ2-1	17	.	CASSQVLAGGSYNEQFF
TRBV7-2	TRBJ2-5	14	few	CASSLGNVGETQYF
TRBV7-9	TRBJ2-3	16	many	CASSLGHGRAADTQYF
TRBV24-1	TRBJ1-1	13	many	CATSETRGAEAFF
TRBV7-9	TRBJ2-5	16	.	CASSLASGSLGLTQYF
TRBV6-5	TRBJ1-2	15	many	CASSARQESNYGYTF
TRBV5-1	TRBJ2-1	15	few	CASSEGTGVGREQFF
TRBV4-1	TRBJ2-4	13	many	CASSQGPANIQYF
TRBV7-3	TRBJ2-5	13	.	CASSFAGAETQYF
TRBV28	TRBJ2-3	11	few	CGAGARDTQYF
TRBV12-3/TRBV12-4	TRBJ2-5	13	few	CASSSPGRETQYF
TRBV5-1	TRBJ2-3	13	.	CASGGQGGDTQYF